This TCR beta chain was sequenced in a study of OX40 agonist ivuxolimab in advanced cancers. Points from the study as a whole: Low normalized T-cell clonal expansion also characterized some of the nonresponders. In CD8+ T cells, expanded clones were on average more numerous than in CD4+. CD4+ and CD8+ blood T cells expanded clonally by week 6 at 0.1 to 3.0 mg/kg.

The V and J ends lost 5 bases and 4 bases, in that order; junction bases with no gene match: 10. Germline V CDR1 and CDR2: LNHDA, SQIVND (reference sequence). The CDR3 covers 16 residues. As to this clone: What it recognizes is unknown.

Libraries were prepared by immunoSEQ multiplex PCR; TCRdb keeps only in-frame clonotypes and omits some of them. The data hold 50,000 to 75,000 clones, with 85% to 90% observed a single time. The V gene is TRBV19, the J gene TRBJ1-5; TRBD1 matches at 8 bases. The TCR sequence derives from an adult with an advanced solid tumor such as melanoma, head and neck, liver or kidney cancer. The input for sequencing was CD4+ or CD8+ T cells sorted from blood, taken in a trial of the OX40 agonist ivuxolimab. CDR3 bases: TGTGCCAGTAGTTCTGGACAGGGAAGATTGAATCAGCCCCAGCATTTT. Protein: CASSSGQGRLNQPQHF. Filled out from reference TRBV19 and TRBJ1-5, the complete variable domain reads DGGITQSPKYLFRKEGQNVTLSCEQNLNHDAMYWYRQDPGQGLRLIYYSQIVNDFQKGDIAEGYSVSREKKESFPLTVTSAQKNPTAFYLCASSSGQGRLNQPQHFGDGTRLSIL.